This T cell receptor beta chain was documented in a study of blood T cell repertoires in COVID-19. Study summary: Samples of COVID-19 (acute and convalescent) were obtained from the United States, Italy and Spain. Sources were T cells, B-cell-depleted T cells, or PBMCs; the material itself was cDNA or gDNA.

The CDR3 runs 15 residues. J lost 5 bases, V lost 5 bases, and 10 bases had no gene match. Germline lookup yields CDR1 SGHTA and CDR2 FQGNSA. Original data processing: Reference gene primers were amplified, and this amplification served to estimate nucleated cell counts. The method was immunoSEQ multiplex PCR; TCRdb's version includes in-frame clones alone and lacks a portion of them. That table supplies the V and J calls and clone size; D and trimming were determined from the DNA. The data show 90,000 to 100,000 clones, with 82% seen just once and 15% to 20% held by the top ten. Material: peripheral blood. The rearrangement links TRBV7-2 to TRBJ1-1; 8 bases match TRBD1. This sequence originates from a man at least 80 years old with acute or convalescent COVID-19. As DNA, the CDR3 is TGTGCCAGCAGCCAGGGTGGCAGGGGGCAAACTGAAGCTTTCTTT. Protein product: CASSQGGRGQTEAFF.